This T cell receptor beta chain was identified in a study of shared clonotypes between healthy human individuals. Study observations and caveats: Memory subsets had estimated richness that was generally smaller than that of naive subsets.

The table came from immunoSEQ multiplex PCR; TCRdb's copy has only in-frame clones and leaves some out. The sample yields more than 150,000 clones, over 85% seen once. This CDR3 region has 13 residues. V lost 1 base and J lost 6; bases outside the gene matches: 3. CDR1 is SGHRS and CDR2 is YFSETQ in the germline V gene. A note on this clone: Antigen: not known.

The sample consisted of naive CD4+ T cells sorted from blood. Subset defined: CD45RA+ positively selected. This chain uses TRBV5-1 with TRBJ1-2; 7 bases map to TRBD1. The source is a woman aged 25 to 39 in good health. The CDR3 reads CASSLRQGDGYTF. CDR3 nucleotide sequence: TGCGCCAGCAGCTTGAGACAGGGTGATGGCTACACCTTC.